This T cell receptor beta chain is from a study of T cell responses to AZD1222 COVID-19 vaccine. General study points: Repertoire sampling occurred only after the peak T cell response. Nearly half of spike-specific TCRs reportedly target variant regions that are unmutated in the B.1.351 and B.1.1.7 variants. Possibly, clonal diversity was underestimated; donors were largely white British and included more females. The number of AZD1222 recipients seropositive at baseline was only 5 to 7.

For this clone: Its antigen is currently unknown.

The germline gives CDR1 LNHDA, CDR2 SQIVND (reference sequence). The CDR3 loop spans 19 amino acids. The trim removed 6 bases at V and 5 bases at J, leaving 19 bases unmatched. Method: immunoSEQ multiplex PCR; TCRdb's copy keeps in-frame clones and lacks some. The repertoire holds fewer than 30,000 clones, roughly nine tenths seen once, with almost 8% in the top ten. The sequence came from an adult who received the AZD1222 COVID-19 vaccine. Sequences were derived from peripheral blood, sampled 28 days after the second AZD1222 dose. This rearrangement joins TRBV19 to TRBJ1-2, with 12 bases lining up with TRBD1. CDR3 loop: CASRDRSSGTGGSRYGYTF. DNA for the CDR3: TGTGCCAGTAGGGACCGTTCTAGTGGGACAGGGGGCAGTCGGTATGGCTACACCTTC.